The entry below describes one TCR beta chain. Its specificity is unknown. This sample stems from a study of beta chain features in type 1 diabetes. Broader study findings: The naive, central memory and Treg TCRB repertoires of patients appeared to be more similar to one another than those of healthy donors. The study notes PCR might favor shorter templates equally in patients and controls.

The CDR3 runs to 16 residues. The V and J ends lost 5 bases and 2 bases respectively, with 19 bases between them. Per the germline V gene, CDR1 is MDHEN and CDR2 is SYDVKM. Isolated RNA was reverse transcribed in full, so expressed TCRB transcripts were sequenced. Using immunoSEQ multiplex PCR, the repertoire was profiled, and TCRdb retains in-frame clones only, with some absent. Seen here are hundreds of thousands of clones, 15% to 17% observed once, and the top ten hold under 0.095%. The specimen was naive CD4+ T cells from blood. The clonotype comes from a man aged 18 to 29 in good health. V and J are TRBV28 and TRBJ2-7, with D perhaps TRBD1 or TRBD2 (6 bases each). CDR3 amino acids: CASSTPTWGAPYEQYF. Here the CDR3 DNA reads TGTGCCAGCAGTACACCCACGTGGGGGGCCCCCTACGAGCAGTACTTC. Together with reference TRBV28 and TRBJ2-7, the CDR3 gives the full variable domain: DVKVTQSSRYLVKRTGEKVFLECVQDMDHENMFWYRQDPGLGLRLIYFSYDVKMKEKGDIPEGYSVSREKKERFSLILESASTNQTSMYLCASSTPTWGAPYEQYFGPGTRLTVT.